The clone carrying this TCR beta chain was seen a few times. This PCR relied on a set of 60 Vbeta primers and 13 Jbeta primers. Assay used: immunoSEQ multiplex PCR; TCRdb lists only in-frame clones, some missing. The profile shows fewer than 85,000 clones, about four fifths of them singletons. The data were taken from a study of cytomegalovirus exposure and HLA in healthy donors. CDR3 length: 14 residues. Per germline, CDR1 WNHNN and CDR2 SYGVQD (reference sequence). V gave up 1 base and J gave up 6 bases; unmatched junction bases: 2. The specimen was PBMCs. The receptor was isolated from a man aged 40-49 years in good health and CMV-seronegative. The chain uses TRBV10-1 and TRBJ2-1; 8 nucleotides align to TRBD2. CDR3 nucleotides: TGCGCCAGCAGTGAGTTAACTAGCGGCAATGAGCAGTTCTTC. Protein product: CASSELTSGNEQFF.